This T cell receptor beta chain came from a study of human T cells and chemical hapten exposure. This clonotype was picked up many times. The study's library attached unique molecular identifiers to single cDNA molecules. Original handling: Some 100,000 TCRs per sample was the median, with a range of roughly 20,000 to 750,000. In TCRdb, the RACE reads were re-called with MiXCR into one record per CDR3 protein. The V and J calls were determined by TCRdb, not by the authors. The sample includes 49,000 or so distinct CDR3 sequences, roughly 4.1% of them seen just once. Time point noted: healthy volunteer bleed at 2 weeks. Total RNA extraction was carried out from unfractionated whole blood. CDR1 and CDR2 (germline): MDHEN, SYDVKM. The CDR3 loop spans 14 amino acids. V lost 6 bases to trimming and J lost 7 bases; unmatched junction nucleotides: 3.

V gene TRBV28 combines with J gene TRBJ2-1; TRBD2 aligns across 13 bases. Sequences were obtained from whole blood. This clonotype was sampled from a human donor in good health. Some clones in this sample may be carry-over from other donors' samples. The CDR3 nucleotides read TGTGCCAGCAGCTCACTAGCGGGGGGGAATGAGCAGTTCTTC. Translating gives CASSSLAGGNEQFF.